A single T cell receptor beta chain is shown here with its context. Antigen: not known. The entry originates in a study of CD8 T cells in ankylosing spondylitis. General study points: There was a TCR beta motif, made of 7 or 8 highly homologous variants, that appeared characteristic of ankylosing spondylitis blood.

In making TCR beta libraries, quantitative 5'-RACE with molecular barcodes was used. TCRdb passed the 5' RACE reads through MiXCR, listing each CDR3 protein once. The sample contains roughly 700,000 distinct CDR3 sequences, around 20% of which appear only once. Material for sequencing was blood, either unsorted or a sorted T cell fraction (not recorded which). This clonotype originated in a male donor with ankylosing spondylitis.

CDR3 nucleotides: TGTGCCAGCAGCTTAGAGGGAAAACCCGCCTACGAGCAGTACTTC. Translation: CASSLEGKPAYEQYF. V gene TRBV7-8 combines with J gene TRBJ2-7, with D uncertain. Between the trimmed V and J ends, which lost 1 base and 2 bases, there was a span of 12 bases. Germline values: CDR1 SGHVS, CDR2 FQNEAQ. This CDR3 has 15 amino acids.